The T cell receptor beta chain under discussion was sequenced for a study of response to subunit inactivated influenza vaccine. The study's findings and limits: Few additional T cells are recruited per seasonal influenza vaccination, authors suggested.

This clonotype came up a few times. Antigen specificity is unknown. One entry per CDR3 protein, called by TCRdb with MiXCR from the RT-PCR reads. Here the sample spans about 800,000 distinct CDR3 sequences, around 20% being singletons. The CDR3 sequence is 11 residues long. V gave up 3 bases and J gave up 5 bases, with 6 bases separating them. Germline loops: CDR1 DFQATT, CDR2 SNEGSKA (reference sequence). This chain joins TRBV20-1 and TRBJ2-3, with D uncertain. Here the sequenced sample was PBMCs from blood, taken less than 6 days after vaccination. The clonotype was recovered from a man aged 45-65 years who received an inactivated influenza vaccine. The CDR3 bases are TGCAGTGCTAGTGTGGGAGATACGCAGTATTTT. Translation: CSASVGDTQYF.